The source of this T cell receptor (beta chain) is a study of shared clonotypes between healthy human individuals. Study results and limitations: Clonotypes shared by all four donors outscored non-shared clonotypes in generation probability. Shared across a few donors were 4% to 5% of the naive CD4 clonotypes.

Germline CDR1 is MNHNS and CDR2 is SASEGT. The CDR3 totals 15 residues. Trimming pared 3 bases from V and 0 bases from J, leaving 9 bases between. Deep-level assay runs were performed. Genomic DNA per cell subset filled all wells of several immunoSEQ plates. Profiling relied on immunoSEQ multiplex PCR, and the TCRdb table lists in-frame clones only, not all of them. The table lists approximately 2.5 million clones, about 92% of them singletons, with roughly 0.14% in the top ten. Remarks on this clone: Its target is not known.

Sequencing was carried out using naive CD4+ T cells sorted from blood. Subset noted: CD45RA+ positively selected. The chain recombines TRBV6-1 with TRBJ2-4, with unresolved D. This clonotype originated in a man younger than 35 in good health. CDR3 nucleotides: TGTGCCAGCAGTGACACGCTACTAGCCAAAAACATTCAGTACTTC. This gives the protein CASSDTLLAKNIQYF.